One sample yielded the 29 T cell receptor beta chains listed below, sequenced in a study of T cells in Graves' hyperthyroidism and ophthalmopathy. Using RNA transcripts as the source, TCR beta CDR3 regions were amplified. A set of HTBI primers served as the primers for a first-round RT-PCR of the TCR CDR3. TCRdb passed the multiplex PCR reads through MiXCR, listing each CDR3 protein once. Of about 600,000 distinct CDR3 sequences detected, 11% to 15% appear once; the ten largest clones hold roughly 7%. Sequenced input: blood. The receptors originated from a woman between 18 and 30 years old with Graves' ophthalmopathy.

This chain links TRBV6-1 with TRBJ1-4, with TRBD1 matching 7 bases. The V gene's germline CDR1 is MNHNS and CDR2 SASEGT. V shed 5 bases, J shed 7 bases, and the junction held 4 bases outside the gene matches. The CDR3 covers 13 residues. As DNA, the CDR3 is TGTGCCAGCAGTACCCACAGGGGTGAAAAACTGTTTTTT. The encoded protein is CASSTHRGEKLFF.

The genes are TRBV19 and TRBJ2-7, with D possibly TRBD1 on 5 matching bases. The length of the CDR3 is 13 residues. Germline CDR1 is LNHDA and CDR2 is SQIVND (reference sequence). V was trimmed by 3 bases and J by 2 bases, leaving 8 bases between them. CDR3 in amino acids: CASSIRATYEQYF. The CDR3 bases are TGTGCCAGTAGTATCAGGGCGACCTACGAGCAGTACTTC.

In this sample, this clonotype turned up a few times. The chain has TRBV10-3 and TRBJ2-7; TRBD2 matches at 12 bases. CDR3 length: 15 residues. CDR1 and CDR2 from the germline V gene are ENHRY and SYGVKD. Germline trimming cut 3 bases from V and 1 base from J; bases unmatched to any gene: 1. CDR3 coding DNA: TGTGCCATCAGTGATGGGACTAGCGGGTCCTACGAGCAGTACTTC. It specifies CAISDGTSGSYEQYF.

V gene TRBV4-1 combines with J gene TRBJ2-3, with TRBD2 matching over 8 bases. This CDR3 spans 16 amino acids. After removal of 0 bases from V and 4 bases from J, the junction contained 6 bases not matched to a gene. Germline CDR1 and CDR2: MGHRA and YSYEKL. The CDR3 sequence: CASSQDSGSSADTQYF. The CDR3 DNA reads as TGCGCCAGCAGCCAAGACAGCGGGAGTTCCGCAGATACGCAGTATTTT.

This clonotype was seen many times. This chain connects TRBV2 to TRBJ2-7; D could derive from TRBD1 or TRBD2 (7 bases each). The V end lost 5 bases, the J end lost 2 bases, and 19 bases lay between the germline ends. The CDR3 runs 16 residues. Per the germline V gene, CDR1 is SNHLY and CDR2 is FYNNEI. DNA of the CDR3: TGTGCCAGCAGTCGGGGGGATGACAGGGTAACCTACGAGCAGTACTTC. It is translated as CASSRGDDRVTYEQYF.

This chain links TRBV20-1 with TRBJ2-3; 14 bases agree with TRBD2. There are 17 residues in the CDR3. The trim removed 0 bases at V and 3 bases at J, leaving 5 bases unmatched. Germline CDR1 and CDR2: DFQATT and SNEGSKA (reference sequence). The CDR3 loop reads CSARDRLAGGGTDTQYF. The CDR3 DNA is TGCAGTGCTAGAGATCGACTAGCGGGAGGGGGAACAGATACGCAGTATTTT.

This clonotype was recorded many times. The rearrangement uses TRBV6-1 and TRBJ2-7; 7 nucleotides align to TRBD1. V trimming: 5 bases; J trimming: 6 bases; junction bases outside the gene matches: 7. CDR3 length: 13 amino acids. Germline V gene sequence: CDR1 MNHNS, CDR2 SASEGT. The CDR3 region is CASSLGQIREQYF. The CDR3 bases are TGTGCCAGCAGTCTGGGACAGATTCGCGAGCAGTACTTC.

This sequence joins TRBV28 and TRBJ2-2; 13 bases fit TRBD2. After removal of 6 bases from V and 9 bases from J, the junction contained 7 bases not matched to a gene. Looked up from germline, CDR1 is MDHEN and CDR2 is SYDVKM. The CDR3 has 15 amino acids. CDR3 protein: CASSPTSGRARELFF. As DNA, the CDR3 is TGTGCCAGCAGCCCCACTAGCGGGAGGGCCCGGGAGCTGTTTTTT.

The rearrangement uses TRBV20-1 and TRBJ1-1, with 9 bases identical to TRBD1. The V gene's germline CDR1 is DFQATT and CDR2 SNEGSKA (reference sequence). There are 14 residues in the CDR3. V was clipped by 6 bases and J by 1 base; unmatched bases: 6. The CDR3 loop is CSAKPGQGNTEAFF. DNA of the CDR3: TGCAGTGCCAAGCCGGGACAGGGGAACACTGAAGCTTTCTTT.

With regard to this clonotype: A much larger clone differs from this one at a single base, so this may be a read error. The CDR3 spells CPSSESPRGLAGLSSSYNEQFF. CDR3 sequence (DNA): TGTCCCAGCAGTGAATCGCCCCGGGGGCTAGCGGGATTATCCTCCTCCTACAATGAGCAGTTCTTC. J is TRBJ2-1 and V is TRBV25-1; 9 bases are a match to TRBD2. This CDR3 region has 22 residues. The germline V gene encodes CDR1 MGHDK and CDR2 SYGVNS. Full variable domain (remainder filled in from reference TRBV25-1 and TRBJ2-1): EADIYQTPRYLVIGTGKKITLECSQTMGHDKMYWYQQDPGMELHLIHYSYGVNSTEKGDLSSESTVSRIRTEHFPLTLESARPSHTSQYLCPSSESPRGLAGLSSSYNEQFFGPGTRLTVL.

This clonotype was found a few times. The chain recombines TRBV20-1 with TRBJ1-6; unclear D gene. Germline CDR1 is DFQATT and CDR2 is SNEGSKA (reference sequence). Trimming pared 0 bases from V and 7 bases from J, leaving 16 bases between. The CDR3 is 16 amino acids. CDR3 sequence (DNA): TGCAGTGCTAGAGATCGTACAATTCGGACCAATTCACCCCTCCACTTT. This sequence encodes CSARDRTIRTNSPLHF.

This clonotype was seen at least ten times. V usage is TRBV11-1 and J usage is TRBJ2-1; 8 bases fit TRBD2. This CDR3 region has 14 residues. In germline, CDR1 is SGHAT, CDR2 FQDESV (reference sequence). The ends lost 10 bases at V and 5 bases at J; junction bases unmatched: 10. Here the CDR3 reads CATSGGGSHNEQFF. The CDR3 nucleotides are TGTGCCACGAGCGGCGGGGGGTCCCACAATGAGCAGTTCTTC.

Of note for this clonotype: A much larger clone lies one base from this, so it may be a read error. V and J are TRBV5-1 and TRBJ2-1; TRBD2 matches at 9 bases. CDR3 length: 16 residues. CDR1 is SGHRS and CDR2 is YFSETQ in the germline V gene. CDR3 region: CASSWGRGLAYSEQFF. In nucleotides, the CDR3 is TGCGCCAGCAGCTGGGGGCGGGGACTAGCCTACAGTGAGCAGTTCTTC.

In this sample, this clonotype turned up many times. CDR3 coding DNA: TGCAGTGCTCCAACTCAGGGGCATCTCTCCTACGAGCAGTACTTC. Encoded protein: CSAPTQGHLSYEQYF. V is TRBV20-1 and J is TRBJ2-7; D might be TRBD1 (6 bases). V was pared by 5 bases and J by 0 bases, with 17 bases between. The CDR3 loop spans 15 amino acids. Germline CDR1 DFQATT, CDR2 SNEGSKA (reference sequence).

The chain couples TRBV28 to TRBJ2-1; 11 nucleotides agree with TRBD2. CDR1 and CDR2 (germline): MDHEN, SYDVKM. Trimming removed 5 bases from V and 0 bases from J; junction bases left unmatched: 15. The CDR3 is made up of 20 amino acids. The CDR3 here is CASSPSGWLAGGPSYNEQFF. CDR3 DNA: TGTGCCAGCAGTCCATCCGGGTGGCTAGCGGGAGGACCCTCCTACAATGAGCAGTTCTTC.

This clonotype has at least ten counts. J is TRBJ2-3 and V is TRBV6-2 or TRBV6-3; the D gene is possibly TRBD2 (5 bases). CDR1 and CDR2 (germline): MNHEY, SVGEGT. The CDR3 spans 13 residues. V gave up 10 bases and J gave up 3 bases, with 14 bases separating them. The CDR3 bases are TGTGCCACCAGGACCGGCGGGACAGATACGCAGTATTTT. It yields the protein CATRTGGTDTQYF.

This clonotype was counted many times. The chain combines TRBV27 with TRBJ2-1, with TRBD1 matching 8 bases. CDR3 size: 17 residues. Germline CDR1 MNHEY, CDR2 SMNVEV (reference sequence). Germline trimming cut 5 bases from V and 1 base from J; bases unmatched to any gene: 10. The CDR3 loop reads CASSLDRGLPSYNEQFF. CDR3 DNA: TGTGCCAGCAGTCTTGACAGGGGTCTTCCTTCCTACAATGAGCAGTTCTTC.

The V gene is TRBV7-9, the J gene TRBJ1-1; D gene unclear. This CDR3 has 13 amino acids. The V gene lost 3 bases and the J gene lost 5 bases, with 10 bases spanning the gap. Germline-derived CDR1 and CDR2 are SEHNR and FQNEAQ (reference sequence). CDR3 residues: CASSFTAETEAFF. The CDR3 DNA reads TGTGCCAGCAGCTTTACGGCAGAGACTGAAGCTTTCTTT.

The genes are TRBV14 and TRBJ1-1; tentative D call: TRBD1 (6 bases). V was shortened by 4 bases and J by 7 bases, with 31 bases between the two germline ends. The CDR3 totals 19 residues. Germline V lookup: CDR1 SGHDN, CDR2 FVKESK. CDR3 residues: CASSPLIWDTYEHKDEAFF. The CDR3 nucleotides read TGTGCCAGCAGCCCACTTATATGGGACACGTATGAGCATAAGGATGAAGCTTTCTTT.

The rearrangement uses TRBV7-2 and TRBJ2-3; 8 bases line up with TRBD2. Per germline, CDR1 SGHTA and CDR2 FQGNSA. J was trimmed by 4 bases and V by 7 bases; bases with no gene match: 7. CDR3 length: 14 amino acids. The CDR3 nucleotides read TGTGCCAGCAAAAGCGGGAGTCCGGCAGATACGCAGTATTTT. This translates into CASKSGSPADTQYF.

This clonotype has at least ten counts. The rearrangement links TRBV6-2 or TRBV6-3 to TRBJ2-3, with TRBD2 matching over 7 bases. Trimming cost V 8 bases and J 4 bases; bases outside gene matches: 3. This CDR3 has 12 residues. Per germline, CDR1 MNHEY and CDR2 SVGEGT. The CDR3 here is CASGTSADTQYF. The CDR3 bases are TGTGCCAGCGGTACTAGCGCAGATACGCAGTATTTT.

This clonotype has ten or more counts. The chain is built from TRBV20-1 and TRBJ2-7; TRBD1 agrees at 7 bases. Germline-derived CDR1 and CDR2 are DFQATT and SNEGSKA (reference sequence). The CDR3 consists of 14 residues. J gave up 0 bases and V 0 bases, and 2 bases lay outside the gene matches. CDR3 bases: TGCAGTGCTAGAGATAGGACAGGCTCCTACGAGCAGTACTTC. This gives the protein CSARDRTGSYEQYF.

In this sample, this clonotype turned up many times. The genes are TRBV2 and TRBJ2-3, with TRBD2 as a possible D gene (5 bases). The CDR3 totals 14 residues. V was cut by 6 bases and J by 1 base, with 11 bases left in between. Germline-derived CDR1 and CDR2 are SNHLY and FYNNEI. The CDR3 DNA is TGTGCCAGCAGCAACTTGGAGGGCACAGATACGCAGTATTTT. This sequence encodes CASSNLEGTDTQYF. Variable domain in full (rest from reference TRBV2 and TRBJ2-3): EPEVTQTPSHQVTQMGQEVILRCVPISNHLYFYWYRQILGQKVEFLVSFYNNEISEKSEIFDDQFSVERPDGSNFTLKIRSTKLEDSAMYFCASSNLEGTDTQYFGPGTRLTVL.

This clonotype was seen at least ten times. The chain combines TRBV5-5 with TRBJ1-2, with TRBD1 matching over 8 bases. From germline, CDR1 is SGHKS and CDR2 YYEKEE (reference sequence). The CDR3 has 16 amino acids. The ends lost 2 bases at V and 4 bases at J; junction bases unmatched: 10. In DNA form, the CDR3 reads TGTGCCAGCAGCTTAGGGCAGGGGGCGCTCGGCTATGGCTACACCTTC. As protein: CASSLGQGALGYGYTF.

This clonotype appeared a few times. The J gene is TRBJ1-5, the V gene TRBV12-5; possibly TRBD1 for D (6 bases). The CDR3 consists of 14 residues. Germline V lookup: CDR1 LGHNT, CDR2 FRNRAP. V shed 7 bases and J shed 7 bases, with 17 bases lying between them. CDR3 coding DNA: TGTGCTAGTGATTCGGGGGGCGTAAGGCAGCCCCAGCATTTT. It encodes CASDSGGVRQPQHF. Variable domain in full (rest from reference TRBV12-5 and TRBJ1-5): DARVTQTPRHKVTEMGQEVTMRCQPILGHNTVFWYRQTMMQGLELLAYFRNRAPLDDSGMPKDRFSAEMPDATLATLKIQPSEPRDSAVYFCASDSGGVRQPQHFGDGTRLSIL.

This clonotype was counted at least ten times. The chain joins TRBV4-3 to TRBJ1-2, with a tentative D call TRBD1 (6 bases). Germline V lookup: CDR1 LGHNA, CDR2 YSLEER. V was shortened by 1 base and J by 4 bases, with 13 bases between the two germline ends. The CDR3 is made up of 15 amino acids. The CDR3 DNA reads TGCGCCAGCAGCCAAGGCACAGGGACTCGCTATGGCTACACCTTC. This codes for CASSQGTGTRYGYTF.

The chain carries TRBV5-1 and TRBJ1-2; D may be TRBD1 (6 bases). Trimming stripped 3 bases from V and 4 bases from J, with 19 bases between. CDR3 size: 16 residues. From germline, CDR1 is SGHRS and CDR2 YFSETQ. In DNA, the CDR3 is TGCGCCAGCAGCTACGGCGGGCAGGGGTCCCCCTATGGCTACACCTTC. As protein: CASSYGGQGSPYGYTF.

This clonotype has ten or more counts. Mismatch with germline at one junction end may stem from a read error. V gene TRBV6-6 combines with J gene TRBJ2-2; TRBD1 is a possible D gene (6 bases). Germline V gene lookup returns CDR1 MNHNY and CDR2 SVGAGI (reference sequence). CDR3 size: 15 residues. CDR3 nucleotide sequence: TGTGCCAGCAGTTACTCTACAGGGCACACCCGGGAGCTGTTTTTT. Residues: CASSYSTGHTRELFF.

This chain connects TRBV19 to TRBJ1-4; no definite D call. Germline CDR1 and CDR2: LNHDA and SQIVND (reference sequence). Trimming cost V 5 bases and J 8 bases, with 12 bases left between them. This CDR3 has 13 residues. Here the CDR3 reads CASSPPRREKLFF. The CDR3 nucleotides are TGTGCCAGTAGTCCTCCAAGACGGGAAAAACTGTTTTTT.